Sequencing of this T cell receptor (beta chain) was carried out in a study of shared clonotypes between healthy human individuals. General study findings and limits: It was observed that roughly 5.1% of naive CD4 clonotypes were shared across several donors.

The CDR3 is made up of 15 amino acids. Trimming removed 2 bases from V and 3 bases from J; junction bases left unmatched: 6. Germline CDR1 and CDR2: KGHSY and FQNENV. On this clone: Its cognate antigen is unknown.

Produced via immunoSEQ multiplex PCR; TCRdb's table is partial and in-frame only. The sample includes some 350,000 clones, less than 85% of them seen just once. The donors were adults (healthy and HIV-negative) with no recent acute infections or vaccinations. The sample was memory CD4+ T cells sorted from blood. The subset: CD45RA-negative fraction. The sequence derives from a man aged 25 to 45 in good health. The chain recombines TRBV16 with TRBJ2-7, with 8 bases lining up with TRBD1. The CDR3 protein is CASSQNRDRLYEQYF. DNA for the CDR3: TGTGCCAGCAGCCAAAACCGGGACAGGCTCTACGAGCAGTACTTC. The variable domain in full, with the rest retrieved from reference TRBV16 and TRBJ2-7, is GEEVAQTPKHLVRGEGQKAKLYCAPIKGHSYVFWYQQVLKNEFKFLISFQNENVFDETGMPKERFSAKCLPNSPCSLEIQATKLEDSAVYFCASSQNRDRLYEQYFGPGTRLTVT.